This T cell receptor (beta chain) was identified during a study of blood T cell repertoires in COVID-19. In the study overall: T cells, B-cell-depleted T cells, or PBMCs supplied cDNA or gDNA.

Germline-derived CDR1 and CDR2 are MNHEY and SVGEGT. The junction had 5 bases not matched to a gene; V was cut back by 0 bases and J by 4 bases. This CDR3 contains 16 residues. Using immunoSEQ multiplex PCR, the repertoire was profiled, and TCRdb retains in-frame clones only, with some absent. The sample yields over 75,000 clones, about 84% seen once. This clone was seen a handful of times. The TCR sequence derives from a human donor in a cohort sampled during active COVID-19. The specimen was peripheral blood. The chain links TRBV6-2 or TRBV6-3 to TRBJ2-5; 10 bases agree with TRBD1. In DNA form, the CDR3 reads TGTGCCAGCAGTTACTCAAAGACAGGGGGCCTAGAGACCCAGTACTTC. It encodes CASSYSKTGGLETQYF.